These 17 T cell receptor beta chains were all obtained from the same sample, sequenced in a study of OX40 agonist ivuxolimab in advanced cancers. The library came from the immunoSEQ multiplex PCR assay. TCRdb retrieved this table from immuneACCESS and kept in-frame rearrangements only. Not all clones are present; in checked studies, unresolved V genes account for under half, and no reason is known for the remainder. The sample table contains 50,000 or so clones; only one count was recorded for more than 70% of them. The ten largest clones take up over 5% of the sample. The sample was CD4+ or CD8+ T cells sorted from blood, taken in a trial of the OX40 agonist ivuxolimab. Source of these receptors: an adult with an advanced solid tumor such as melanoma, head and neck, liver or kidney cancer.

The V call is TRBV27, the J call TRBJ2-7; D perhaps matches TRBD2 (6 bases). Germline V gene sequence: CDR1 MNHEY, CDR2 SMNVEV (reference sequence). CDR3 length equals 14 residues. V gave up 6 bases and J gave up 3 bases, with 15 bases separating them. CDR3 DNA: TGTGCCAGCAGAACCCTGGGAGGCTTCTACGAGCAGTACTTC. Protein sequence: CASRTLGGFYEQYF.

V and J are TRBV7-9 and TRBJ2-1; D gene unclear. The CDR3 has 12 residues. V lost 5 bases to trimming and J lost 8 bases, with 10 bases between them. Germline V gene lookup returns CDR1 SEHNR and CDR2 FQNEAQ (reference sequence). The CDR3 DNA sequence: TGTGCCAGCAGCCCTAGAGGAGATGAGCAGTTCTTC. It codes for CASSPRGDEQFF.

The rearrangement joins TRBV2 to TRBJ2-7; D is unclear. Germline-derived CDR1 and CDR2 are SNHLY and FYNNEI. This CDR3 is built from 13 residues. V was clipped by 3 bases and J by 4 bases, with 10 bases between them. The DNA for the CDR3 is TGTGCCAGCAGTGAGGCCTACGGATACGAGCAGTACGTC. Translated: CASSEAYGYEQYV.

The chain carries TRBV10-1 and TRBJ2-3; no firm D call. V was cut by 1 base and J by 4 bases, with 6 bases left in between. The CDR3 has 13 amino acids. Germline V gene sequence: CDR1 WNHNN, CDR2 SYGVQD (reference sequence). CDR3 bases: TGCGCCAGCAGTGAGTTGAGTGCAGATACGCAGTATTTT. Translating gives CASSELSADTQYF.

The rearrangement joins TRBV6-1 to TRBJ1-5; no firm D call. In germline, CDR1 is MNHNS, CDR2 SASEGT. V lost 0 bases, J lost 0 bases, and 9 bases lay in between. This CDR3 spans 16 amino acids. Here the CDR3 DNA reads TGTGCCAGCAGTGAAGCTCCCGGGCATAGCAATCAGCCCCAGCATTTT. Its protein is CASSEAPGHSNQPQHF.

This chain joins TRBV6-6 and TRBJ1-2; D is uncertain. Between the trimmed V and J ends, which lost 10 bases and 4 bases, there was a span of 10 bases. From germline, CDR1 is MNHNY and CDR2 SVGAGI (reference sequence). CDR3 length equals 11 residues. CDR3 bases: TGTGCCACCGTTGAGGGCTATGGCTACACCTTC. Translated, it gives CATVEGYGYTF.

This clone is a singleton in its sample. The CDR3 nucleotides are TGTGCCAGCAGCTCGGTCTCGAACACTGAAGCTTTCTTT. It specifies CASSSVSNTEAFF. This chain uses TRBV5-4 with TRBJ1-1; D ambiguous. Deletions cut 3 bases from V and 1 base from J, with 7 bases between. The CDR3 has 13 amino acids. Germline V CDR1 and CDR2: SGHNT, YYREEE (reference sequence). Filled out from reference TRBV5-4 and TRBJ1-1, the complete variable domain reads ETGVTQSPTHLIKTRGQQVTLRCSSQSGHNTVSWYQQALGQGPQFIFQYYREEENGRGNFPPRFSGLQFPNYSSELNVNALELDDSALYLCASSSVSNTEAFFGQGTRLTVV.

V is TRBV11-3 and J is TRBJ2-3, with D possibly being TRBD1 or TRBD2 (5 bases each). V dropped 5 bases and J dropped 1 base, with 10 bases sitting between them. Germline loops: CDR1 SGHNT, CDR2 YENEEA. The CDR3 has 14 amino acids. CDR3 nucleotide sequence: TGTGCCAGCAGCCAACGGGGCCGCACAGATACGCAGTATTTT. Translated, it gives CASSQRGRTDTQYF.

This chain links TRBV28 with TRBJ2-1; 7 nucleotides align to TRBD2. Germline V gene data show CDR1 as MDHEN and CDR2 as SYDVKM. J was trimmed by 8 bases and V by 6 bases; bases with no gene match: 16. The CDR3 contains 16 residues. In nucleotides, the CDR3 is TGTGCCAGCAGGGGGGGGGTTAGCAGGACAATCGATGAGCAGTTCTTC. Protein: CASRGGVSRTIDEQFF.

The chain is built from TRBV9 and TRBJ2-3; TRBD1 might be the D (7 bases). The V and J ends lost 3 bases and 3 bases respectively, with 17 bases between them. The germline CDR1 and CDR2 sequences are SGDLS and YYNGEE. This CDR3 contains 16 residues. The CDR3 DNA reads TGTGCCAGCAGCGCCCCCCAGGGGGGTGAGACAGATACGCAGTATTTT. This encodes CASSAPQGGETDTQYF.

The V gene is TRBV11-2, the J gene TRBJ2-7; D is undetermined. The CDR3 contains 13 residues. V shed 1 base and J shed 7 bases, with 11 bases lying between them. CDR1 and CDR2 (germline): SGHAT, FQNNGV. The CDR3 here is CASSLVNIWEQYV. In DNA form, the CDR3 reads TGTGCCAGCAGCTTAGTAAACATTTGGGAGCAGTACGTC.

The rearrangement joins TRBV7-9 to TRBJ1-1, with 7 bases fitting TRBD1. This CDR3 spans 12 amino acids. The germline V gene has CDR1 SEHNR and CDR2 FQNEAQ (reference sequence). Losses at the gene ends were 5 bases for V and 11 bases for J; bases not matched to a gene: 8. The CDR3 region is CASSPSMTGAFF. CDR3 nucleotides: TGTGCCAGCAGCCCGTCAATGACAGGGGCTTTCTTT.

This chain links TRBV30 with TRBJ1-5; perhaps TRBD1 as D (6 bases). V lost 2 bases and J 3 bases, leaving 14 bases between the germline ends. The CDR3 totals 15 residues. Germline loops: CDR1 GTSNPN, CDR2 SVGIG (reference sequence). CDR3 sequence: CAWSTPGTLNQPQHF. CDR3 coding DNA: TGTGCCTGGAGTACCCCCGGGACACTCAATCAGCCCCAGCATTTT.

The rearrangement uses TRBV5-6 and TRBJ2-7, with D possibly matching TRBD1 (6 bases). This CDR3 region has 14 residues. Trimming took off 0 bases at V and 3 bases at J, with 10 bases between the two ends. Germline CDR1 reads SGHDT; CDR2 reads YYEEEE. The CDR3 region has the DNA TGTGCCAGCAGCTTGGGTGCAGGGGTCTACGAGCAGTACGTC. Translating gives CASSLGAGVYEQYV.

The chain has TRBV6-1 and TRBJ2-7; D may be TRBD2 (7 bases). The CDR3 spans 16 residues. Trimming left V 4 bases short and J 0 bases short, with 16 bases between. Germline CDR1 is MNHNS and CDR2 is SASEGT. This CDR3 reads CASSGLAGASSYEQYF. DNA for the CDR3: TGTGCCAGCAGTGGTCTCGCGGGGGCCAGCTCCTACGAGCAGTACTTC.

About this clone itself: This sample includes further DNA sequences coding for the same CDR3. The V and J genes are TRBV5-4 and TRBJ1-4; 8 bases match TRBD1. Germline CDR1 reads SGHNT; CDR2 reads YYREEE (reference sequence). The CDR3 is 14 amino acids. J gave up 5 bases and V 3 bases, and 3 bases lay outside the gene matches. For the CDR3, the DNA is TGTGCCAGCAGCTCCGACAGGGGAAATGAAAAACTGTTTTTT. Its translation: CASSSDRGNEKLFF.

The rearrangement uses TRBV7-8 and TRBJ2-2; 7 bases are a match to TRBD1. V trimming: 5 bases; J trimming: 4 bases; junction bases outside the gene matches: 7. This CDR3 is 15 amino acids long. The germline V gene has CDR1 SGHVS and CDR2 FQNEAQ. The CDR3 here is CASSLDRATTGELFF. The CDR3 nucleotides are TGTGCCAGCAGCCTTGACAGGGCAACCACCGGGGAGCTGTTTTTT.